Below, 18 T cell receptor beta chains from the same sample are listed, as sequenced in a study of blood T cell repertoires in COVID-19. Assay: immunoSEQ multiplex PCR; the TCRdb copy retains only in-frame clones and omits some. Of some 230,000 clones in the sample, approximately 82% were seen once. The sequencing input was PBMCs or T cells enriched from blood (not recorded which). These receptors came from a man in his forties or fifties who had recovered from COVID-19.

The rearrangement uses TRBV4-1 and TRBJ1-6; D not certain. V was shortened by 0 bases and J by 7 bases, with 13 bases between the two germline ends. The CDR3 totals 16 residues. Germline CDR1 is MGHRA and CDR2 is YSYEKL. The CDR3 region is CASSQEHERRNSPLHF. In DNA form, the CDR3 reads TGCGCCAGCAGCCAAGAGCACGAACGGAGAAATTCACCCCTCCACTTT.

V gene TRBV7-9 combines with J gene TRBJ1-4; D possibly corresponds to TRBD1 (5 bases). CDR3 size: 16 residues. Germline CDR1 SEHNR, CDR2 FQNEAQ (reference sequence). V was shortened by 5 bases and J by 5 bases, with 18 bases between the two germline ends. CDR3 region: CASSVRKGALNEKLFF. The DNA of the CDR3 is TGTGCCAGCAGCGTCCGCAAAGGGGCGCTGAATGAAAAACTGTTTTTT. The whole variable domain, filled in from reference TRBV7-9 and TRBJ1-4, reads DTGVSQNPRHKITKRGQNVTFRCDPISEHNRLYWYRQTLGQGPEFLTYFQNEAQLEKSRLLSDRFSAERPKGSFSTLEIQRTEQGDSAMYLCASSVRKGALNEKLFFGSGTQLSVL.

The chain recombines TRBV3-1 (or the pseudogene TRBV3-2) with TRBJ1-1; perhaps TRBD1 as D (6 bases). This CDR3 spans 13 amino acids. V dropped 3 bases and J dropped 4 bases, with 9 bases sitting between them. The germline CDR1 and CDR2 sequences are LGHDT and YNNKEL (reference sequence). The CDR3 DNA is TGTGCCAGCAGCCAGCAGGGGCGCACTGAAGCTTTCTTT. Translation gives CASSQQGRTEAFF.

The chain uses TRBV14 and TRBJ1-3; perhaps TRBD1 as D (6 bases). V shed 4 bases and J shed 5 bases, with 15 bases lying between them. The CDR3 runs 15 residues. CDR1 SGHDN and CDR2 FVKESK come from the germline V gene. CDR3 loop: CASSPTGTRRNTIYF. CDR3 coding DNA: TGTGCCAGCAGCCCCACAGGGACAAGGAGAAACACCATATATTTT.

V is TRBV5-6 and J is TRBJ1-5; D call uncertain. The V gene lost 0 bases and the J gene lost 4 bases, with 11 bases spanning the gap. This CDR3 is built from 15 residues. Germline CDR1 SGHDT, CDR2 YYEEEE. CDR3 sequence: CASSLGHAPNQPQHF. In nucleotides, the CDR3 is TGTGCCAGCAGCTTGGGGCATGCCCCTAATCAGCCCCAGCATTTT.

This clone was recorded a few times. The chain links TRBV2 to TRBJ1-6; the match to TRBD1 covers 8 bases. This CDR3 has 15 amino acids. From germline, CDR1 is SNHLY and CDR2 FYNNEI. Trimming removed 5 bases from V and 8 bases from J; junction bases left unmatched: 8. As DNA, the CDR3 is TGTGCCAGCAGTCAATACCAGGGGGCGGATTCACCCCTCCACTTT. It encodes CASSQYQGADSPLHF.

The chain uses TRBV19 and TRBJ2-7; TRBD1 is a possible D gene (5 bases). V lost 5 bases and J 5 bases, leaving 16 bases between the germline ends. Germline-derived CDR1 and CDR2 are LNHDA and SQIVND (reference sequence). CDR3 length: 14 residues. This chain's CDR3 is CASSYFDRTNEQYF. Written as DNA, the CDR3 is TGTGCCAGTAGTTATTTCGACAGAACCAACGAGCAGTACTTC.

The V call is TRBV28, the J call TRBJ2-5; 8 bases agree with TRBD2. Germline V gene sequence: CDR1 MDHEN, CDR2 SYDVKM. There are 16 residues in the CDR3. After removal of 4 bases from V and 4 bases from J, the junction contained 11 bases not matched to a gene. The CDR3 bases are TGTGCCAGCAGTTATCCGAGCGGGAGCTCGGCAGAGACCCAGTACTTC. This gives the protein CASSYPSGSSAETQYF.

The rearrangement joins TRBV19 to TRBJ2-1; TRBD1 aligns across 8 bases. The V gene end was trimmed by 5 bases and the J gene end by 4 bases; junction bases not matched to a gene: 7. The CDR3 runs 15 residues. Germline CDR1 and CDR2: LNHDA and SQIVND (reference sequence). The CDR3 region is CASSVQGARYNEQFF. The CDR3 coding sequence is TGTGCCAGTAGTGTCCAGGGGGCGCGATACAATGAGCAGTTCTTC.

This chain connects TRBV10-3 to TRBJ2-5; tentatively, D is TRBD2 (6 bases). CDR1 and CDR2 (germline): ENHRY, SYGVKD. The CDR3 covers 16 residues. The V end was cut by 2 bases, the J end by 5 bases, with 18 bases between. The CDR3 region has the DNA TGTGCCATCAGTGAGGAGGTAGCGGACCAGAGGGAGACCCAGTACTTC. Protein sequence: CAISEEVADQRETQYF.

This chain connects TRBV7-9 to TRBJ2-2; TRBD2 is a possible D gene (5 bases). Germline CDR1 SEHNR, CDR2 FQNEAQ (reference sequence). The CDR3 totals 16 residues. Trimming stripped 5 bases from V and 1 base from J, with 14 bases between. The CDR3 sequence: CASSPSKRENTGELFF. The CDR3 bases are TGTGCCAGCAGCCCTAGTAAACGGGAGAACACCGGGGAGCTGTTTTTT.

The J gene is TRBJ1-6, the V gene TRBV3-1 (or the pseudogene TRBV3-2), with 9 bases fitting TRBD1. The germline V gene has CDR1 LGHDT and CDR2 YNNKEL (reference sequence). The trim removed 2 bases at V and 7 bases at J, leaving 6 bases unmatched. This CDR3 has 16 amino acids. As DNA, the CDR3 is TGTGCCAGCAGCCAACTTGCCGGGACAGGGAATTCACCCCTCCACTTT. Translating it yields CASSQLAGTGNSPLHF.

V gene TRBV11-2 combines with J gene TRBJ2-3, with 10 positions matching TRBD2. With V trimmed by 3 bases and J by 4 bases, 4 bases remained unmatched. The germline V gene encodes CDR1 SGHAT and CDR2 FQNNGV. This CDR3 is built from 15 residues. The CDR3: CASSFVGLASDTQYF. The CDR3 coding sequence is TGTGCCAGCAGCTTCGTGGGACTAGCGTCAGATACGCAGTATTTT.

This sequence joins TRBV5-4 and TRBJ1-2, with no clear D. CDR3 length: 17 residues. Germline CDR1 is SGHNT and CDR2 is YYREEE (reference sequence). V lost 0 bases and J lost 0, with 15 bases in between. Here the CDR3 reads CASSLGPQLQSNYGYTF. Here the CDR3 DNA reads TGTGCCAGCAGCTTGGGTCCTCAACTCCAATCTAACTATGGCTACACCTTC.

This chain connects TRBV18 to TRBJ2-3; 7 bases map to TRBD2. Germline assignment: CDR1 KGHSH and CDR2 LQKENI. The junction had 5 bases not matched to a gene; V was cut back by 1 base and J by 1 base. This CDR3 spans 16 amino acids. CDR3 nucleotide sequence: TGTGCCAGCTCACCACAGTCGCGGGAGCGCACAGATACGCAGTATTTT. It translates to CASSPQSRERTDTQYF.

The CDR3 spells CASSVGVNSNQPQHF. CDR3 DNA sequence: TGTGCCAGCAGCGTAGGAGTTAATAGCAATCAGCCCCAGCATTTT. The chain joins TRBV9 to TRBJ1-5, with D uncertain. Germline values: CDR1 SGDLS, CDR2 YYNGEE. V shed 0 bases and J shed 0 bases, with 7 bases lying between them. This CDR3 has 15 residues.

The chain uses TRBV19 and TRBJ2-3; 9 bases agree with TRBD2. This CDR3 is 15 amino acids long. V shed 6 bases and J 2 bases; nucleotides not matched to a gene: 6. Germline lookup yields CDR1 LNHDA and CDR2 SQIVND (reference sequence). The CDR3: CASRVAGVSTDTQYF. Written as DNA, the CDR3 is TGTGCCAGTAGGGTAGCGGGAGTCTCCACAGATACGCAGTATTTT. Supplemented by reference TRBV19 and TRBJ2-3, the full variable domain reads DGGITQSPKYLFRKEGQNVTLSCEQNLNHDAMYWYRQDPGQGLRLIYYSQIVNDFQKGDIAEGYSVSREKKESFPLTVTSAQKNPTAFYLCASRVAGVSTDTQYFGPGTRLTVL.

The rearrangement links TRBV28 to TRBJ2-1; 8 nucleotides agree with TRBD1. V dropped 6 bases and J dropped 1; count of bases not matched to a gene: 8. Germline loops: CDR1 MDHEN, CDR2 SYDVKM. The CDR3 contains 16 residues. This CDR3 is CASRGQGKVSYNEQFF. The CDR3 coding sequence is TGTGCCAGCAGAGGACAGGGAAAGGTTTCCTACAATGAGCAGTTCTTC.